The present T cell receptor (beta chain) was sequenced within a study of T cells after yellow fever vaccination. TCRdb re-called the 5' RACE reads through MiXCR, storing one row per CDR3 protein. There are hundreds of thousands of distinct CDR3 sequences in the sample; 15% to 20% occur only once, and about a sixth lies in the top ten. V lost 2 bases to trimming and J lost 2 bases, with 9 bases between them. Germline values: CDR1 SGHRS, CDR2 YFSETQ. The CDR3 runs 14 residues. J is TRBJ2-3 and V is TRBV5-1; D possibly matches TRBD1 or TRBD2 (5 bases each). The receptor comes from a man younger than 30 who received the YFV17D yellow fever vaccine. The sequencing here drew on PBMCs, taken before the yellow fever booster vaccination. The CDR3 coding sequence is TGCGCCAGCAGCTTCGAGGGGTCCACAGATACGCAGTATTTT. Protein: CASSFEGSTDTQYF.